One sample yielded the 14 T cell receptor beta chains listed below, sequenced in a study of blood T cell repertoires in COVID-19. Here immunoSEQ multiplex PCR was the method, and the copy in TCRdb shows in-frame clones only, minus some. This sample has 250,000 to 350,000 clones, with 90% found just once. The sample comprised PBMCs or T cells enriched from blood (not recorded which). The source of these receptors is a woman aged 18-30 years with acute COVID-19.

CDR3 residues: CASSFSTSGYSETQYF. The CDR3 nucleotides are TGTGCCAGCAGCTTTTCGACTAGCGGATACTCGGAGACCCAGTACTTC. The chain employs TRBV5-6 and TRBJ2-5, with TRBD2 matching 9 bases. This CDR3 is built from 16 residues. Trimming at V came to 2 bases and at J to 5 bases, leaving 10 bases not matched to a gene. The germline gives CDR1 SGHDT, CDR2 YYEEEE.

This rearrangement joins TRBV5-1 to TRBJ1-3, with a possible D match to TRBD1 (6 bases). Germline CDR1 and CDR2: SGHRS and YFSETQ. Trimming removed 2 bases at V and 0 bases at J, with 12 bases between. CDR3 length equals 16 residues. The CDR3 region has the DNA TGCGCCAGCAGCTTAACAGGGTTAACCTCTGGAAACACCATATATTTT. As protein: CASSLTGLTSGNTIYF.

The rearrangement uses TRBV28 and TRBJ1-5; D is possibly TRBD1 (6 bases). The CDR3 loop spans 15 amino acids. V lost 7 bases and J 7 bases, leaving 20 bases between the germline ends. The germline V gene encodes CDR1 MDHEN and CDR2 SYDVKM. The CDR3 sequence is CASTNYRVIGQPQHF. CDR3 nucleotides: TGTGCCAGCACCAATTACAGGGTGATCGGGCAGCCCCAGCATTTT.

In the case of this clone: This sample includes further DNA sequences coding for the same CDR3. The rearrangement uses TRBV5-1 and TRBJ2-3, with D possibly being TRBD1 (5 bases). V shed 0 bases and J shed 0 bases, with 5 bases lying between them. The germline V gene encodes CDR1 SGHRS and CDR2 YFSETQ. This CDR3 is built from 14 residues. The CDR3 DNA is TGCGCCAGCAGCTTGGGGGGCAGCACAGATACGCAGTATTTT. The encoded protein is CASSLGGSTDTQYF. The whole variable domain, remainder taken from reference TRBV5-1 and TRBJ2-3, is KAGVTQTPRYLIKTRGQQVTLSCSPISGHRSVSWYQQTPGQGLQFLFEYFSETQRNKGNFPGRFSGRQFSNSRSEMNVSTLELGDSALYLCASSLGGSTDTQYFGPGTRLTVL.

The J gene is TRBJ1-2, the V gene TRBV30; D is unclear. CDR1 is GTSNPN, CDR2 SVGIG, per germline (reference sequence). There are 13 residues in the CDR3. The germline V and J ends were trimmed by 3 bases and 3 bases, with 11 bases remaining between them. The CDR3 DNA sequence: TGTGCCTGGAGCACTCAGGCGTACTATGGCTACACCTTC. Its translation is CAWSTQAYYGYTF. Using reference TRBV30 and TRBJ1-2 for the parts outside the CDR3, the full variable domain is SQTIHQWPATLVQPVGSPLSLECTVEGTSNPNLYWYRQAAGRGLQLLFYSVGIGQISSEVPQNLSASRPQDRQFILSSKKLLLSDSGFYLCAWSTQAYYGYTFGSGTRLTVV.

V and J are TRBV30 and TRBJ2-3, with D perhaps TRBD1 (6 bases). Germline assignment: CDR1 GTSNPN and CDR2 SVGIG (reference sequence). The length of the CDR3 is 13 residues. The germline V and J ends were trimmed by 4 bases and 0 bases, with 8 bases remaining between them. CDR3 in DNA: TGTGCCTGGAACAGGGTTAGCACAGATACGCAGTATTTT. Protein product: CAWNRVSTDTQYF.

The chain uses TRBV2 and TRBJ2-5, with a weak D call TRBD1 (5 bases). CDR3 size: 13 residues. Germline CDR1 and CDR2: SNHLY and FYNNEI. The V end was cut by 4 bases, the J end by 5 bases, with 11 bases between. The CDR3 DNA is TGTGCCAGCAGTGTCGGCAGGGTTGAGACCCAGTACTTC. It codes for CASSVGRVETQYF.

The V gene is TRBV9, the J gene TRBJ2-2; no clear D. The germline CDR1 and CDR2 sequences are SGDLS and YYNGEE. The CDR3 is made up of 14 amino acids. V was cut by 2 bases and J by 3 bases, with 8 bases left in between. In DNA form, the CDR3 reads TGTGCCAGCAGCGTTTACTCTTACACCGGGGAGCTGTTTTTT. Amino acids: CASSVYSYTGELFF.

The V call is TRBV27, the J call TRBJ2-5, with D unresolved. Germline CDR1 reads MNHEY; CDR2 reads SMNVEV (reference sequence). The length of the CDR3 is 16 residues. Trimming removed 2 bases at V and 5 bases at J, with 18 bases between. The CDR3 is CASSLPGPTGRETQYF. The CDR3, as DNA: TGTGCCAGCAGTTTACCCGGTCCGACCGGCAGGGAGACCCAGTACTTC.

The V gene is TRBV10-1, the J gene TRBJ2-7; maybe TRBD2 (5 bases). Germline V gives CDR1 WNHNN, CDR2 SYGVQD (reference sequence). CDR3 length: 14 residues. V lost 3 bases, J lost 2 bases, and 11 bases lay in between. CDR3 in DNA: TGCGCCAGCAGTGATGTAGAGGGTCCCTACGAGCAGTACTTC. Amino acids: CASSDVEGPYEQYF.

J is TRBJ2-7 and V is TRBV3-1 (or the pseudogene TRBV3-2), with D possibly TRBD2 on 6 matching bases. Trimming took 4 bases from V and 3 from J, leaving 16 bases between them. The CDR3 has 15 amino acids. Germline CDR1 reads LGHDT; CDR2 reads YNNKEL (reference sequence). CDR3 nucleotide sequence: TGTGCCAGCAGCCGGCGTCAGTCGGAGGGCTACGAGCAGTACTTC. Translating it yields CASSRRQSEGYEQYF.

This sequence joins TRBV20-1 and TRBJ2-7; D is unresolved. Germline V CDR1 and CDR2: DFQATT, SNEGSKA (reference sequence). This CDR3 comprises 11 residues. V lost 7 bases and J lost 2, with 9 bases in between. The CDR3 sequence: CSVNRAYEQYF. CDR3 DNA: TGCAGTGTAAACAGAGCCTACGAGCAGTACTTC.

This sequence joins TRBV5-6 and TRBJ1-2; D call uncertain. This CDR3 comprises 15 residues. Trimming left V 0 bases short and J 0 bases short, with 9 bases between. Germline V lookup: CDR1 SGHDT, CDR2 YYEEEE. This CDR3 is CASSLAGRSNYGYTF. CDR3 DNA sequence: TGTGCCAGCAGCTTGGCTGGCAGATCTAACTATGGCTACACCTTC.

The V call is TRBV27, the J call TRBJ2-7; 9 bases are shared with TRBD1. CDR3 size: 14 residues. CDR1 is MNHEY and CDR2 is SMNVEV in the germline V gene (reference sequence). V was clipped by 9 bases and J by 3 bases; unmatched bases: 9. The CDR3 sequence is CARVQGTGNYEQYF. The CDR3 DNA reads as TGTGCCAGGGTACAGGGGACAGGGAACTACGAGCAGTACTTC.